This is a list of T cell receptor beta chains from one sample in a study of long-term antiretroviral therapy in people with HIV. Method: immunoSEQ multiplex PCR; TCRdb's copy keeps in-frame clones and lacks some. The table has tens of thousands of clones, about 88% seen once; the top ten hold 4.5% to 5.5%. This specimen consisted of unsorted PBMCs, obtained approximately 2.6 years after starting antiretroviral therapy. Receptors originate from a man aged 35-49 years with HIV. The CDR3 runs from the conserved cysteine through the conserved F or W. Fields, in order: J gene, V gene, CDR3 length, CDR3 protein.

j_call: TRBJ1-5
v_call: TRBV7-8
cdr3_length: 15
cdr3_aa: CASSLGRRGNQPQHF

j_call: TRBJ2-2
v_call: TRBV5-1
cdr3_length: 14
cdr3_aa: CASTQVLNTGELFF

j_call: TRBJ1-5
v_call: TRBV4-1
cdr3_length: 15
cdr3_aa: CASSQMSRRDQPQHF

j_call: TRBJ2-1
v_call: TRBV4-2
cdr3_length: 16
cdr3_aa: CASSQVELAGYNEQFF

j_call: TRBJ2-3
v_call: TRBV5-1
cdr3_length: 13
cdr3_aa: CASSASGGDTQYF

j_call: TRBJ1-2
v_call: TRBV29-1
cdr3_length: 10
cdr3_aa: CSVLNYGYTF

j_call: TRBJ1-1
v_call: TRBV27
cdr3_length: 12
cdr3_aa: CASSGIQGRAFF

j_call: TRBJ1-3
v_call: TRBV15
cdr3_length: 14
cdr3_aa: CATSFGLSGNTIYF

j_call: TRBJ2-2
v_call: TRBV11-2
cdr3_length: 14
cdr3_aa: CASSLGSGVGELFF

j_call: TRBJ2-2
v_call: TRBV29-1
cdr3_length: 12
cdr3_aa: CSVTWTTGELFF

j_call: TRBJ2-2
v_call: TRBV4-3
cdr3_length: 17
cdr3_aa: CASSQDRAGGFTGELFF

j_call: TRBJ2-1
v_call: TRBV27
cdr3_length: 14
cdr3_aa: CASGFTGGVDEQFF

j_call: TRBJ1-1
v_call: TRBV10-3
cdr3_length: 13
cdr3_aa: CAISESGTSEAFF

j_call: TRBJ1-1
v_call: TRBV5-4
cdr3_length: 11
cdr3_aa: CASSLRTEAFF

j_call: TRBJ2-7
v_call: TRBV5-6
cdr3_length: 14
cdr3_aa: CASSSPGQGFEQYF

j_call: TRBJ1-5
v_call: TRBV28
cdr3_length: 15
cdr3_aa: CASSLGEVGNQPQHF

j_call: TRBJ2-7
v_call: TRBV4-3
cdr3_length: 15
cdr3_aa: CASSQDGAGGGEQYF

j_call: TRBJ2-7
v_call: TRBV29-1
cdr3_length: 12
cdr3_aa: CSRERGAYEQYF

j_call: TRBJ1-5
v_call: TRBV7-8
cdr3_length: 15
cdr3_aa: CASSLVQGSGQPQHF

j_call: TRBJ2-5
v_call: TRBV2
cdr3_length: 17
cdr3_aa: CASSPGTRIGTGETQYF

j_call: TRBJ2-7
v_call: TRBV28
cdr3_length: 15
cdr3_aa: CASSTPSGSRYEQYF

j_call: TRBJ2-1
v_call: TRBV9
cdr3_length: 14
cdr3_aa: CASSPWGGDNEQFF

j_call: TRBJ2-2
v_call: TRBV5-1
cdr3_length: 15
cdr3_aa: CASSSSGGDTGELFF

j_call: TRBJ1-2
v_call: TRBV11-2
cdr3_length: 14
cdr3_aa: CASSLELGDYGYTF

j_call: TRBJ2-1
v_call: TRBV27
cdr3_length: 15
cdr3_aa: CASSLSGGVPNEQFF

j_call: TRBJ1-3
v_call: TRBV2
cdr3_length: 11
cdr3_aa: CASRQGNTIYF

j_call: TRBJ1-5
v_call: TRBV28
cdr3_length: 15
cdr3_aa: CASSRRGGEFQPQHF

j_call: TRBJ2-2
v_call: TRBV5-6
cdr3_length: 13
cdr3_aa: CASGPTGPGELFF

j_call: TRBJ1-1
v_call: TRBV28
cdr3_length: 14
cdr3_aa: CASSLQQWNTEAFF

j_call: TRBJ1-2
v_call: TRBV4-2
cdr3_length: 14
cdr3_aa: CASSQDPAAYGYTF

j_call: TRBJ2-1
v_call: TRBV5-1
cdr3_length: 15
cdr3_aa: CASSLAAGSYREQFF

j_call: TRBJ2-1
v_call: TRBV30
cdr3_length: 15
cdr3_aa: CAWSRGLQAYNEQFF

j_call: TRBJ2-7
v_call: TRBV9
cdr3_length: 15
cdr3_aa: CASSVDGGSTFEQYF

j_call: TRBJ1-2
v_call: TRBV19
cdr3_length: 15
cdr3_aa: CASSPRDRPSSGYTF

j_call: TRBJ2-7
v_call: TRBV5-6
cdr3_length: 15
cdr3_aa: CASSFRGLANYEQYF

j_call: TRBJ1-5
v_call: TRBV5-6
cdr3_length: 14
cdr3_aa: CASSLGGGNQPQHF

j_call: TRBJ1-1
v_call: TRBV6-5
cdr3_length: 14
cdr3_aa: CASAPGRANTEAFF

j_call: TRBJ2-7
v_call: TRBV11-3
cdr3_length: 11
cdr3_aa: CASSSGYEQYF

j_call: TRBJ1-2
v_call: TRBV7-2
cdr3_length: 13
cdr3_aa: CASSNDRVGGYTF

j_call: TRBJ2-1
v_call: TRBV7-2
cdr3_length: 15
cdr3_aa: CASSLVEGTANEQFF

j_call: TRBJ2-7
v_call: TRBV5-4
cdr3_length: 14
cdr3_aa: CASSIWTGGYEQYF

j_call: TRBJ2-7
v_call: TRBV7-9
cdr3_length: 15
cdr3_aa: CASAPGSGRTYEQYF

j_call: TRBJ2-7
v_call: TRBV28
cdr3_length: 16
cdr3_aa: CASSLYPGLAGNEQYF

j_call: TRBJ2-1
v_call: TRBV12-5
cdr3_length: 15
cdr3_aa: CASGLEAGGTNEQFF

j_call: TRBJ2-6
v_call: TRBV30
cdr3_length: 15
cdr3_aa: CAWGLAGVGANVLTF

j_call: TRBJ1-2
v_call: TRBV29-1
cdr3_length: 14
cdr3_aa: CSVGGGGANYGYTF

j_call: TRBJ2-7
v_call: TRBV5-1
cdr3_length: 14
cdr3_aa: CASKEGGTPYEQYF

j_call: TRBJ2-5
v_call: TRBV7-6
cdr3_length: 16
cdr3_aa: CASSRGPRTNQETQYF

j_call: TRBJ2-7
v_call: TRBV5-1
cdr3_length: 15
cdr3_aa: CASSLEETGAPGQYF

j_call: TRBJ2-7
v_call: TRBV27
cdr3_length: 13
cdr3_aa: CASSQSVIDEQYF

j_call: TRBJ2-1
v_call: TRBV5-6
cdr3_length: 13
cdr3_aa: CASSWGDYNEQFF

j_call: TRBJ2-5
v_call: TRBV29-1
cdr3_length: 11
cdr3_aa: CSVERQETQYF

j_call: TRBJ2-1
v_call: TRBV7-3
cdr3_length: 19
cdr3_aa: CASSLPRGVRDDSYNEQFF